This TCR beta chain was captured in a study of CXCR3-negative and CXCR3-positive naive CD8 T cells. At the level of the study: Overall TRB read output was some 140 million, and each library contained about 1.5 +/- 0.3 million reads.

This CDR3 spans 12 amino acids. CDR1 and CDR2 (germline): MDHEN, SYDVKM. UMI-labeled TRB cDNA libraries were prepared by 5' RACE. With the 5' RACE reads reprocessed, TCRdb shows one record per CDR3 protein and no DNA. Its listing shows 90,000 to 100,000 distinct CDR3 sequences. Sequencing input: naive CXCR3- CD8+ T cells from blood. Subset of the sample: CD45RO-CCR7+CD27+CD95- naive CD8+ T cells lacking CXCR3 (TNR3-). The sequence came from a human donor in good health. Some clones in this sample may be carry-over from other donors' samples. The chain combines TRBV28 with TRBJ2-2; lacking DNA, the TRBD1 call made by TCRdb goes unchecked. The CDR3 loop is CASSPGGHELFF.